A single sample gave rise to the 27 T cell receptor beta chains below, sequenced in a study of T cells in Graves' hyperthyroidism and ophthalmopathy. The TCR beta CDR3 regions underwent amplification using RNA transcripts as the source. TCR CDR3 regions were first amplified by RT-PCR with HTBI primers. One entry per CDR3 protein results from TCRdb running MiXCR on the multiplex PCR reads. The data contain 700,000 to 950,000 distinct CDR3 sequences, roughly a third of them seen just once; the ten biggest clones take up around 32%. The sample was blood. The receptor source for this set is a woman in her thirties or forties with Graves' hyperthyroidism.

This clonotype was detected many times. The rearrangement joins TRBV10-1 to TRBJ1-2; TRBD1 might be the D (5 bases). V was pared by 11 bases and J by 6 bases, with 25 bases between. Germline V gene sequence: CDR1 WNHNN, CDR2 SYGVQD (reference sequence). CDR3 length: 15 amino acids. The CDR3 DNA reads TGCGCCGGTGAAGGGGACTTTGAGGGCAGCCATGGCTACACCTTC. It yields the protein CAGEGDFEGSHGYTF.

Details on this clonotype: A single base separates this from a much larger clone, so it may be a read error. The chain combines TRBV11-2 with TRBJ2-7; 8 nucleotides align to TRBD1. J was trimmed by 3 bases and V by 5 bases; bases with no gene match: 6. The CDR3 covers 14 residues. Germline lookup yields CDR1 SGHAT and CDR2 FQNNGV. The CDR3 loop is CASSPQGQGYEQYF. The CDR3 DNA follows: TGTGCCAGCAGCCCCCAAGGACAGGGCTACGAGCAGTACTTC. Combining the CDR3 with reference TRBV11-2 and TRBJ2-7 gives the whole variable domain EAGVAQSPRYKIIEKRQSVAFWCNPISGHATLYWYQQILGQGPKLLIQFQNNGVVDDSQLPKDRFSAERLKGVDSTLKIQPAKLEDSAVYLCASSPQGQGYEQYFGPGTRLTVT.

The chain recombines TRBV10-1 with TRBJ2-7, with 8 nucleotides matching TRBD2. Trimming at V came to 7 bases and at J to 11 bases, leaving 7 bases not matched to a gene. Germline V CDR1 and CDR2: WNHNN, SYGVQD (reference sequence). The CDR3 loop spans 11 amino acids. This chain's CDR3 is CASNPGGVEYF. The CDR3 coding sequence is TGCGCCAGCAATCCCGGGGGGGTGGAGTACTTC.

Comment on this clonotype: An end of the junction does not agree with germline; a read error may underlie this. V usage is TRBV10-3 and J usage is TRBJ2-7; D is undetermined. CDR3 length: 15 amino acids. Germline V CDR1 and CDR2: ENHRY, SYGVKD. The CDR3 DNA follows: TGTGCCAGCAGTGAAGCAAGATATAGCTCCTACGAGCAGTACTTC. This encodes CASSEARYSSYEQYF.

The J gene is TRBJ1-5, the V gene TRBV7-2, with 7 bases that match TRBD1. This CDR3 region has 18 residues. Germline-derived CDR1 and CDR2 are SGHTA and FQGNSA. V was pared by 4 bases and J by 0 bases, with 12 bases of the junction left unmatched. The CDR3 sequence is CASSSIPGTAYSNQPQHF. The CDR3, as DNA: TGTGCCAGCAGCTCCATACCTGGGACAGCTTATAGCAATCAGCCCCAGCATTTT.

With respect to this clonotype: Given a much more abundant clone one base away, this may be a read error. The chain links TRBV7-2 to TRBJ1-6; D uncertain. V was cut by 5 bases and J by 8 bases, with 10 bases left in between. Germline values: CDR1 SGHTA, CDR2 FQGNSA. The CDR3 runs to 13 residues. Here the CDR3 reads CASSPNGDSPLHF. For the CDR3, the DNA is TGTGCCAGCAGCCCAAACGGGGATTCACCCCTCCACTTT.

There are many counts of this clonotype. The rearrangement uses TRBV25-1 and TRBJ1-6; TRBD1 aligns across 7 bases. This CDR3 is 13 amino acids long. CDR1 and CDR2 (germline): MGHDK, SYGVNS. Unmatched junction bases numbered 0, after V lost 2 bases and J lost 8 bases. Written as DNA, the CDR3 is TGTGCCAGCAGTGAAACAGGGGATTCACCCCTCCACTTT. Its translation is CASSETGDSPLHF. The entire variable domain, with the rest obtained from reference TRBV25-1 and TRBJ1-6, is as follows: EADIYQTPRYLVIGTGKKITLECSQTMGHDKMYWYQQDPGMELHLIHYSYGVNSTEKGDLSSESTVSRIRTEHFPLTLESARPSHTSQYLCASSETGDSPLHFGNGTRLTVT.

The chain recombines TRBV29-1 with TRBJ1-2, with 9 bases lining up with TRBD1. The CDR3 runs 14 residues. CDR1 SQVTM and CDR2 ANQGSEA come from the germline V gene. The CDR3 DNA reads TGCAGTGCTAGAGCCGGGGACAGGGCTTATGGCTACACCTTC. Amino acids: CSARAGDRAYGYTF.

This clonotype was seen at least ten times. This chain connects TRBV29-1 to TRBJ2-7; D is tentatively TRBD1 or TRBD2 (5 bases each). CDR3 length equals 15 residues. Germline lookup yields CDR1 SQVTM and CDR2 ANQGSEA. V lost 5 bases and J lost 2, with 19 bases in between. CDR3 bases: TGCAGCGTTTGTCTGTCCGGGACGGTTCCCTACGAGCAGTACTTC. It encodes CSVCLSGTVPYEQYF.

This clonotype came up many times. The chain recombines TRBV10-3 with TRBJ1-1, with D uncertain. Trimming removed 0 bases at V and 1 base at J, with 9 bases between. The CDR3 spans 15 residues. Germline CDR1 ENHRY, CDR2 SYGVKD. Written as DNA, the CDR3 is TGTGCCATCAGTGAGTCGTGGATGGAGAACACTGAAGCTTTCTTT. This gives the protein CAISESWMENTEAFF.

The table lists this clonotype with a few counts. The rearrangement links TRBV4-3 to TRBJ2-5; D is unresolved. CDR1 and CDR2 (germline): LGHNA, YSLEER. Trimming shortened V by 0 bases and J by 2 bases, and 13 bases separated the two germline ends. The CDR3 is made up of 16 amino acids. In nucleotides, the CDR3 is TGCGCCAGCAGCCAAGATTGGGGTCTAACTCAAGAGACCCAGTACTTC. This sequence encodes CASSQDWGLTQETQYF.

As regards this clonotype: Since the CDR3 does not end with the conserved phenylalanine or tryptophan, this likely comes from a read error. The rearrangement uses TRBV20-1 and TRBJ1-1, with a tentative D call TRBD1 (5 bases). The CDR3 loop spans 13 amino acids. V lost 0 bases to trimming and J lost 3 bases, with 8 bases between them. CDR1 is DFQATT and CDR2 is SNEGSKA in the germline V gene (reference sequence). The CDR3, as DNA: TGCAGTGCTAGAGACAGGGCCGACACTGAAGCTTTCTCT. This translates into CSARDRADTEAFS.

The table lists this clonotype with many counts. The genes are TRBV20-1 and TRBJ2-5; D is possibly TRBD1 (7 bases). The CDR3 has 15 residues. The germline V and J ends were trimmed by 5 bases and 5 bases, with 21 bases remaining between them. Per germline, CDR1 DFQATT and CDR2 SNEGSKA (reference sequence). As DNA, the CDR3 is TGCAGTGCTCCGACAGGGAGGCTATTTGGGGAGACCCAGTACTTC. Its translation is CSAPTGRLFGETQYF.

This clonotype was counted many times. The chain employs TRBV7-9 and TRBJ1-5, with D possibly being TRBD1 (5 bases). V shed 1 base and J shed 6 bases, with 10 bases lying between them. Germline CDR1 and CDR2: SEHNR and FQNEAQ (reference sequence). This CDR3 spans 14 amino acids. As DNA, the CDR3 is TGTGCCAGCAGCTTAGAGGGGTCAAGTCAGCCCCAGCATTTT. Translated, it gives CASSLEGSSQPQHF.

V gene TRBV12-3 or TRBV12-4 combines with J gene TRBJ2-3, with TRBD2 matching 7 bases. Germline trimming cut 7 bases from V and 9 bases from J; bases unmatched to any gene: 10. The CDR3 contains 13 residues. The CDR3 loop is CASTQPTSRTQYF. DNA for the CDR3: TGTGCCAGCACCCAACCGACTAGCCGGACGCAGTATTTT.

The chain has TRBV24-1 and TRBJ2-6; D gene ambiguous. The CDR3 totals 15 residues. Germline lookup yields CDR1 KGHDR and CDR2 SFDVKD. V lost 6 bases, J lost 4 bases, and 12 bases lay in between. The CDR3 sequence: CATSNSGRGANVLTF. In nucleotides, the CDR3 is TGTGCCACCAGTAACTCAGGACGAGGGGCCAACGTCCTGACTTTC.

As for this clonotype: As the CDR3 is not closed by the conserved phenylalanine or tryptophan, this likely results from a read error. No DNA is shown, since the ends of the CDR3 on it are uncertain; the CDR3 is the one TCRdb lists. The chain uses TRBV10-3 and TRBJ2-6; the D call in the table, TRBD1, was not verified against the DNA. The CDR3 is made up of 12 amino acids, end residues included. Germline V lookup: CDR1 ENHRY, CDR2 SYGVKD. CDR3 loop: CAISQLAGTRNT.

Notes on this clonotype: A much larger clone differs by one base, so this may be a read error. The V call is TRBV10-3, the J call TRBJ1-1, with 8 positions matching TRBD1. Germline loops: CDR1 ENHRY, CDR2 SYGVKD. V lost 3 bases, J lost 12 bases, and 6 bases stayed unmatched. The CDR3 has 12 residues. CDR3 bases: TGTGCCATCAGTGACCGGGACAGGAGGACTTTCTTT. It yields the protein CAISDRDRRTFF.

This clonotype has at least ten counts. As DNA, the CDR3 is TGCAGCGTTTTCCCCTCGCAGGAGACCCAGTACTTC. It specifies CSVFPSQETQYF. J is TRBJ2-5 and V is TRBV29-1, with D unresolved. The CDR3 totals 12 residues. Deletions cut 5 bases from V and 5 bases from J, with 12 bases between. The germline V gene encodes CDR1 SQVTM and CDR2 ANQGSEA.

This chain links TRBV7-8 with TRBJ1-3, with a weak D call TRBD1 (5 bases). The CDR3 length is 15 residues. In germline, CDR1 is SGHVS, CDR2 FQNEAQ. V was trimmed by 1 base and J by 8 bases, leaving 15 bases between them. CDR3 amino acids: CASSLDRGSGDTIYF. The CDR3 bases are TGTGCCAGCAGCTTAGATCGGGGGTCGGGGGACACCATATATTTT.

CDR3 nucleotide sequence: TGTGCCAGTAGTATCCGGAGCTCCTATAATTCACCCCTCCACTTT. Residues: CASSIRSSYNSPLHF. The rearrangement joins TRBV19 to TRBJ1-6; D is unclear. Germline-derived CDR1 and CDR2 are LNHDA and SQIVND (reference sequence). The CDR3 has 15 residues. Between the trimmed V and J ends, which lost 3 bases and 0 bases, there was a span of 6 bases.

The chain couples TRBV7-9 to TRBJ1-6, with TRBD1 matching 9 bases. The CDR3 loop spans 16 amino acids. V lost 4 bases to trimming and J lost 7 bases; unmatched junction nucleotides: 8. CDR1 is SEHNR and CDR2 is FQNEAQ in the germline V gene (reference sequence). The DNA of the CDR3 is TGTGCCAGCAGCTCAACACAGGGGGCGCGGAATTCACCCCTCCACTTT. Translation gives CASSSTQGARNSPLHF. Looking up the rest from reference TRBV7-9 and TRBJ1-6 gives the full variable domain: DTGVSQNPRHKITKRGQNVTFRCDPISEHNRLYWYRQTLGQGPEFLTYFQNEAQLEKSRLLSDRFSAERPKGSFSTLEIQRTEQGDSAMYLCASSSTQGARNSPLHFGNGTRLTVT.

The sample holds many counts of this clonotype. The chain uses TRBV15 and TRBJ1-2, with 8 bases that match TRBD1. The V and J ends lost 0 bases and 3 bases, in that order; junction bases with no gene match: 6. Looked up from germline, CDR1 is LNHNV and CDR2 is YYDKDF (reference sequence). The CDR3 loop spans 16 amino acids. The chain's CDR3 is CATSREDRVYDYGYTF. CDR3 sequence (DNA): TGTGCCACCAGCAGAGAGGACAGGGTGTATGACTATGGCTACACCTTC. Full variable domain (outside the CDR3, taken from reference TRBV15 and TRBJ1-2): DAMVIQNPRYQVTQFGKPVTLSCSQTLNHNVMYWYQQKSSQAPKLLFHYYDKDFNNEADTPDNFQSRRPNTSFCFLDIRSPGLGDTAMYLCATSREDRVYDYGYTFGSGTRLTVV.

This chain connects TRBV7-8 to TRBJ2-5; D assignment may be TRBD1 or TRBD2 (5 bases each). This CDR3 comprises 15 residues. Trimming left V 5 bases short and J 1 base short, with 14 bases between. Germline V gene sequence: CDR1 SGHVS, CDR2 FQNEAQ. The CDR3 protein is CASSRGGPFQETQYF. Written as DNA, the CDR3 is TGTGCCAGCAGCCGTGGGGGACCCTTCCAAGAGACCCAGTACTTC.

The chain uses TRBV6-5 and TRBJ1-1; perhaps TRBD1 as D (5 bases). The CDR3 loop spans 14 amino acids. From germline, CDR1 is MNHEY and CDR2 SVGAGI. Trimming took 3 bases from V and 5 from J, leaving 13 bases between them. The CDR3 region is CASSYFGGETEAFF. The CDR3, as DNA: TGTGCCAGCAGTTATTTCGGAGGGGAAACTGAAGCTTTCTTT.

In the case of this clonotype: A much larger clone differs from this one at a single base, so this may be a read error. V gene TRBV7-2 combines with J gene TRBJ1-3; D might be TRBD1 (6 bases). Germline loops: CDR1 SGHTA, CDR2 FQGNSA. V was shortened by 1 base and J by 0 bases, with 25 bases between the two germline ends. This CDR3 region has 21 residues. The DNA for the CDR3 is TGTGCCAGCAGCTTAGATAGTCGTACAGGGCCGACCCTCCGCTCTGGAAACACCATATATTTT. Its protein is CASSLDSRTGPTLRSGNTIYF.

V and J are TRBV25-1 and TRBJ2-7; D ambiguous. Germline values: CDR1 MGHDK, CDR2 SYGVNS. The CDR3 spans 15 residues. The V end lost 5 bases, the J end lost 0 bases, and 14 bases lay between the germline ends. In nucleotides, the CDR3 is TGTGCCAGCAGTCCCCTTTCAGGAACCTCCTACGAGCAGTACTTC. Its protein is CASSPLSGTSYEQYF.